The 12 T cell receptor beta chains listed next were all sequenced from one sample in a study of blood T cell repertoires in COVID-19. Profiled with immunoSEQ multiplex PCR; TCRdb holds only in-frame clones, not every one. The table shows roughly 400,000 clones, with 80% to 90% occurring only once. Sequencing used peripheral blood. These receptors were obtained from a woman aged 55-70 years with COVID-19, enrolled during active disease.

This chain joins TRBV7-2 and TRBJ1-6; 9 bases line up with TRBD1. The CDR3 spans 15 residues. With V trimmed by 8 bases and J by 10 bases, 12 bases remained unmatched. Germline loops: CDR1 SGHTA, CDR2 FQGNSA. The CDR3, as DNA: TGTGCCAGCGGACAACAGGGGGCGTTGTGGTCACCCCTCCACTTT. Translating it yields CASGQQGALWSPLHF. Supplemented by reference TRBV7-2 and TRBJ1-6, the full variable domain reads GAGVSQSPSNKVTEKGKDVELRCDPISGHTALYWYRQSLGQGLEFLIYFQGNSAPDKSGLPSDRFSAERTGGSVSTLTIQRTQQEDSAVYLCASGQQGALWSPLHFGNGTRLTVT.

The table lists this clone with a few counts. The CDR3 DNA sequence: TGTGCCAGCAGCTTAGACAGGGGAAGCCACGAGCAGTACTTC. It encodes CASSLDRGSHEQYF. This chain links TRBV7-8 with TRBJ2-7, with TRBD1 identical over 7 bases. The length of the CDR3 is 14 residues. With 1 base clipped from V and 5 bases from J, the junction kept 5 bases outside the gene matches. In germline, CDR1 is SGHVS, CDR2 FQNEAQ.

A single count supports this clone. The rearrangement uses TRBV5-1 and TRBJ2-2; no firm D call. Germline V gene lookup returns CDR1 SGHRS and CDR2 YFSETQ. V was trimmed by 0 bases and J by 3 bases, leaving 6 bases between them. This CDR3 is 14 amino acids long. CDR3 nucleotides: TGCGCCAGCAGCTTGGGCCTATACACCGGGGAGCTGTTTTTT. It is translated as CASSLGLYTGELFF.

The V gene is TRBV29-1, the J gene TRBJ1-2; 8 bases align to TRBD1. Germline lookup yields CDR1 SQVTM and CDR2 ANQGSEA. After removal of 4 bases from V and 5 bases from J, the junction contained 6 bases not matched to a gene. The CDR3 extends over 13 amino acids. The CDR3 DNA is TGCAGCGTTGGAACCGGACAGGGATATGGCTACACCTTC. Its translation: CSVGTGQGYGYTF.

This clone came up once. This chain joins TRBV7-2 and TRBJ2-3; no definite D call. V lost 7 bases and J 1 base, leaving 6 bases between the germline ends. The CDR3 extends over 12 amino acids. Germline CDR1 is SGHTA and CDR2 is FQGNSA. The CDR3 nucleotides are TGTGCCAGCATTCAGGGCACAGATACGCAGTATTTT. This gives the protein CASIQGTDTQYF.

The chain joins TRBV9 to TRBJ2-7, with TRBD1 identical over 7 bases. This CDR3 has 15 amino acids. After removal of 0 bases from V and 2 bases from J, the junction contained 5 bases not matched to a gene. Germline loops: CDR1 SGDLS, CDR2 YYNGEE. CDR3 DNA: TGTGCCAGCAGCGTAGACAGGGGACCGGCCTACGAGCAGTACTTC. Protein product: CASSVDRGPAYEQYF.

This clone was seen once. The CDR3 DNA reads as TGTGCCAGCAGCTTCACCTCGGAGACTAGCGGGGGGAATGAGCAGTTCTTC. Amino acids: CASSFTSETSGGNEQFF. V gene TRBV11-2 combines with J gene TRBJ2-1, with 13 bases aligning to TRBD2. Germline V gene data show CDR1 as SGHAT and CDR2 as FQNNGV. CDR3 length: 17 residues. Germline trimming cut 3 bases from V and 7 bases from J; bases unmatched to any gene: 9.

The V gene is TRBV5-4, the J gene TRBJ2-6; possible D gene TRBD2, 6 bases. The V gene lost 4 bases and the J gene lost 0 bases, with 14 bases spanning the gap. Germline CDR1 SGHNT, CDR2 YYREEE (reference sequence). The CDR3 is 17 amino acids. This chain's CDR3 is CASSPVGGTSGANVLTF. CDR3 DNA sequence: TGTGCCAGCAGCCCCGTGGGGGGTACCTCTGGGGCCAACGTCCTGACTTTC.

This chain joins TRBV11-2 and TRBJ1-6, with 7 positions matching TRBD1. This CDR3 spans 17 amino acids. Germline values: CDR1 SGHAT, CDR2 FQNNGV. Trimming at V came to 1 base and at J to 6 bases, leaving 9 bases not matched to a gene. As DNA, the CDR3 is TGTGCCAGCAGCTTAGCAGTGAACAGGGGCACTAATTCACCCCTCCACTTT. Translating it yields CASSLAVNRGTNSPLHF.

The genes are TRBV5-1 and TRBJ1-1, with D possibly TRBD1 on 5 matching bases. The CDR3 sequence is 14 residues long. CDR1 and CDR2 from the germline V gene are SGHRS and YFSETQ. The ends were cut back, 0 bases at V and 6 bases at J, with 12 bases in the middle. The CDR3 nucleotides are TGCGCCAGCAGCTTGGAGGCAGGGTTGCCTGAAGCTTTCTTT. This codes for CASSLEAGLPEAFF.

V and J are TRBV4-2 and TRBJ1-2; no firm D call. V was pared by 4 bases and J by 4 bases, with 19 bases between. CDR3 length equals 16 residues. Germline V CDR1 and CDR2: LGHNA, YNFKEQ. The CDR3 is CASSPKLGVSVYGYTF. The CDR3 coding sequence is TGTGCCAGCAGCCCGAAGCTAGGCGTATCGGTCTATGGCTACACCTTC.

The V and J genes are TRBV5-1 and TRBJ2-5; D might be TRBD1 (6 bases). The V gene's germline CDR1 is SGHRS and CDR2 YFSETQ. This CDR3 spans 14 amino acids. V lost 0 bases, J lost 4 bases, and 10 bases lay in between. As DNA, the CDR3 is TGCGCCAGCAGCTTGGTAGCAGGGGCAGAGACCCAGTACTTC. Translating gives CASSLVAGAETQYF.